The 9 T cell receptor beta chains given below trace back to one sample, sequenced in a study of blood T cell repertoires in COVID-19. Assay used: immunoSEQ multiplex PCR; TCRdb lists only in-frame clones, some missing. The table shows about 40,000 clones, with around nine tenths occurring only once. The sample taken for sequencing was peripheral blood. These receptors were taken from a woman aged 70 to 79 with acute or convalescent COVID-19.

V usage is TRBV5-1 and J usage is TRBJ1-2; D is ambiguous. Trimming removed 4 bases from V and 2 bases from J, with 9 bases in between. The CDR3 length is 13 residues. Germline CDR1 is SGHRS and CDR2 is YFSETQ. CDR3 DNA sequence: TGCGCCAGCAGCCTAACGTTAAACTATGGCTACACCTTC. Translated: CASSLTLNYGYTF.

This chain uses TRBV28 with TRBJ1-5, with D possibly TRBD1 on 5 matching bases. Germline V gives CDR1 MDHEN, CDR2 SYDVKM. Trimming left V 1 base short and J 6 bases short, with 13 bases between. This CDR3 contains 15 residues. CDR3 bases: TGTGCCAGCAGTTTATACTGGGCAGGGATTCAGCCCCAGCATTTT. Translation: CASSLYWAGIQPQHF. The variable domain in full, with the rest retrieved from reference TRBV28 and TRBJ1-5, is DVKVTQSSRYLVKRTGEKVFLECVQDMDHENMFWYRQDPGLGLRLIYFSYDVKMKEKGDIPEGYSVSREKKERFSLILESASTNQTSMYLCASSLYWAGIQPQHFGDGTRLSIL.

This clone has only a few counts. This rearrangement joins TRBV6-6 to TRBJ1-6; 9 nucleotides match TRBD1. V shed 6 bases and J 9 bases; nucleotides not matched to a gene: 6. The CDR3 covers 14 residues. CDR1 MNHNY and CDR2 SVGAGI come from the germline V gene (reference sequence). CDR3 sequence (DNA): TGTGCCAGCAGACCGACAGGGGGAAGTTCACCCCTCCACTTT. This translates into CASRPTGGSSPLHF.

The chain is built from TRBV9 and TRBJ2-2, with 11 bases identical to TRBD2. The CDR3 sequence is 15 residues long. V shed 5 bases, J shed 5 bases, and the junction held 5 bases outside the gene matches. The germline gives CDR1 SGDLS, CDR2 YYNGEE. This CDR3 reads CASRTGTSGTGELFF. The CDR3 DNA follows: TGTGCCAGCAGGACCGGGACTAGCGGAACCGGGGAGCTGTTTTTT.

The chain has TRBV3-1 (or the pseudogene TRBV3-2) and TRBJ1-1, with a tentative D call TRBD1 (5 bases). CDR3 size: 12 residues. Germline V gives CDR1 LGHDT, CDR2 YNNKEL (reference sequence). Trimming cost V 5 bases and J 5 bases, with 9 bases left between them. The CDR3 nucleotides read TGTGCCAGCAGCGCCCGGGGGACTGAAGCTTTCTTT. It is translated as CASSARGTEAFF.

The table lists this clone with a count of one. The chain carries TRBV15 and TRBJ2-1, with D perhaps TRBD2 (5 bases). The CDR3 is 17 residues long. With 0 bases removed from V and 9 bases from J, the gap between germline ends came to 21 bases. The germline V gene has CDR1 LNHNV and CDR2 YYDKDF (reference sequence). This CDR3 is CATSRDIGEYSAVEQFF. The CDR3 DNA reads TGTGCCACCAGCAGAGATATCGGGGAGTACAGTGCTGTTGAGCAGTTCTTC.

The genes are TRBV10-3 and TRBJ2-1, with 7 bases fitting TRBD2. CDR1 ENHRY and CDR2 SYGVKD come from the germline V gene. The CDR3 is 14 amino acids. V trimming: 7 bases; J trimming: 6 bases; junction bases outside the gene matches: 9. The CDR3 coding sequence is TGTGCCATCATGGCGGGAGAAGGCCCCAATGAGCAGTTCTTC. Protein: CAIMAGEGPNEQFF.

J is TRBJ2-1 and V is TRBV19; 11 bases match TRBD2. From germline, CDR1 is LNHDA and CDR2 SQIVND (reference sequence). The trim removed 6 bases at V and 3 bases at J, leaving 4 bases unmatched. The CDR3 is made up of 15 amino acids. CDR3 sequence: CASSLGLAVYNEQFF. CDR3 coding DNA: TGTGCCAGTAGCCTGGGACTAGCGGTCTACAATGAGCAGTTCTTC. Combining the CDR3 with reference TRBV19 and TRBJ2-1 gives the whole variable domain DGGITQSPKYLFRKEGQNVTLSCEQNLNHDAMYWYRQDPGQGLRLIYYSQIVNDFQKGDIAEGYSVSREKKESFPLTVTSAQKNPTAFYLCASSLGLAVYNEQFFGPGTRLTVL.

The chain couples TRBV6-2 or TRBV6-3 to TRBJ1-6; 8 nucleotides line up with TRBD1. The germline CDR1 and CDR2 sequences are MNHEY and SVGEGT. The CDR3 is 16 residues long. The V segment lost 6 bases and the J segment 5 bases; nucleotides outside the gene matches: 9. The CDR3 DNA follows: TGTGCCAGCAGCCGGACCGGGACAGGAGATAATTCACCCCTCCACTTT. Amino acid sequence: CASSRTGTGDNSPLHF.